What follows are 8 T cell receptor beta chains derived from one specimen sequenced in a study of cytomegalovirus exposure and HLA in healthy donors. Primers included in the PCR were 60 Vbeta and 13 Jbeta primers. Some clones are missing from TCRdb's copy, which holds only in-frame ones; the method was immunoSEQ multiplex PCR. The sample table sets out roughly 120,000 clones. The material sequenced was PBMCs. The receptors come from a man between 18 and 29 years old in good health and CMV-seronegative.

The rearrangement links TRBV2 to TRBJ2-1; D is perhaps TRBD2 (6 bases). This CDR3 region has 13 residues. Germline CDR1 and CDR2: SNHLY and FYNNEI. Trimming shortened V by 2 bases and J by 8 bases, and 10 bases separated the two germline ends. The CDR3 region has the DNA TGTGCCAGCAGTGAATTATCGGGGGATGAGCAGTTCTTC. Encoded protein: CASSELSGDEQFF.

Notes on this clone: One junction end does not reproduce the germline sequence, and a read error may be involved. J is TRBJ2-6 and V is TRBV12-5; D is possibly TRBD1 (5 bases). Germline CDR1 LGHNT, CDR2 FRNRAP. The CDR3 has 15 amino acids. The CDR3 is CASGFLHSGASVLTF. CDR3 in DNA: TGTGCTAGTGGTTTCCTTCACTCTGGGGCCAGCGTCCTGACTTTC. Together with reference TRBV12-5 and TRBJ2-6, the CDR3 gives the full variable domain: DARVTQTPRHKVTEMGQEVTMRCQPILGHNTVFWYRQTMMQGLELLAYFRNRAPLDDSGMPKDRFSAEMPDATLATLKIQPSEPRDSAVYFCASGFLHSGASVLTFGAGSRLTVL.

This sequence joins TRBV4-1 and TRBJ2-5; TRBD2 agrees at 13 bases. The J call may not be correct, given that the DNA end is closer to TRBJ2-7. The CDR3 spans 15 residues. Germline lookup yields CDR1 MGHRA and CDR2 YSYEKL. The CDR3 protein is CASSRTSGGAYEQYF. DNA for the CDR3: TGCGCCAGCAGCCGAACTAGCGGGGGGGCCTACGAGCAGTACTTC.

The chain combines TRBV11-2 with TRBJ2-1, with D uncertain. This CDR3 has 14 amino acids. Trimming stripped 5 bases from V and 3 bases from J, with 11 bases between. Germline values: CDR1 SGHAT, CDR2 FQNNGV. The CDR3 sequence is CASSPAAVYNEQFF. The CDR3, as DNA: TGTGCCAGCAGCCCCGCGGCGGTCTACAATGAGCAGTTCTTC.

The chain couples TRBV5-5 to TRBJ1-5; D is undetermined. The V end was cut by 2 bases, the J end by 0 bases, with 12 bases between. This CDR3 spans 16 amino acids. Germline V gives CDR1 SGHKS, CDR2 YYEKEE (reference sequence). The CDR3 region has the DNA TGTGCCAGCAGCTTCTACGGGGAGCCTAGCAATCAGCCCCAGCATTTT. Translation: CASSFYGEPSNQPQHF.

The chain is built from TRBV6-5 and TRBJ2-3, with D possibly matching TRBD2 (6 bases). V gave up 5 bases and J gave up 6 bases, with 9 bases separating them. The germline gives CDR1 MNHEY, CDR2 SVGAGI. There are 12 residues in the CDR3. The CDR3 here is CASSTEGDTQYF. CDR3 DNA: TGTGCCAGCAGTACGGAGGGGGATACGCAGTATTTT.

CDR3 residues: CASSFVGGATEAFF. The CDR3 nucleotides are TGTGCCAGCAGCTTCGTAGGGGGGGCTACTGAAGCTTTCTTT. The chain is built from TRBV5-6 and TRBJ1-1; D possibly corresponds to TRBD1 (6 bases). CDR1 and CDR2 (germline): SGHDT, YYEEEE. Between the trimmed V and J ends, which lost 2 bases and 5 bases, there was a span of 13 bases. This CDR3 spans 14 amino acids.

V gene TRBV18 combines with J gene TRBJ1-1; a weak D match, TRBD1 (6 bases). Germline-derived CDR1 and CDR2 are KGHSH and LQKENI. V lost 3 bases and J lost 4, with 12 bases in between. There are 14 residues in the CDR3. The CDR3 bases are TGTGCCAGCTCACCCCAGGACAGTTCCACTGAAGCTTTCTTT. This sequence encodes CASSPQDSSTEAFF.